The clone carrying this T cell receptor (beta chain) was counted at least ten times. Its antigen is undetermined. TCRdb processed the 5' RACE reads anew with MiXCR; each CDR3 protein has one entry. Counted here are 26,000 or so distinct CDR3 sequences, under 5.5% occurring once; the ten biggest clones make up approximately 5.3%. The CDR3 totals 15 residues. The germline gives CDR1 DFQATT, CDR2 SNEGSKA (reference sequence). The ends lost 6 bases at V and 5 bases at J; junction bases unmatched: 10. These data come from a study of early T cells in non-severe SARS-CoV-2 infection. Looking at the study overall: Sequencing input comprised bulk RNA from unsorted whole blood; chain pairing was not available. Study results and limitations: The matching step, a VDJdb search, favored anti-spike CD8 responses and missed private and CD4 specificities.

The chain links TRBV20-1 to TRBJ2-1, with TRBD2 matching 10 bases. The TCR comes from an adult who was a healthcare worker with PCR-confirmed SARS-CoV-2 infection or an uninfected control (not recorded which). This sample comprised whole blood, obtained at baseline. CDR3 coding DNA: TGCAGTGCGGAATCGCTAGCGGGAGTAAACAATGAGCAGTTCTTC. Its protein is CSAESLAGVNNEQFF.